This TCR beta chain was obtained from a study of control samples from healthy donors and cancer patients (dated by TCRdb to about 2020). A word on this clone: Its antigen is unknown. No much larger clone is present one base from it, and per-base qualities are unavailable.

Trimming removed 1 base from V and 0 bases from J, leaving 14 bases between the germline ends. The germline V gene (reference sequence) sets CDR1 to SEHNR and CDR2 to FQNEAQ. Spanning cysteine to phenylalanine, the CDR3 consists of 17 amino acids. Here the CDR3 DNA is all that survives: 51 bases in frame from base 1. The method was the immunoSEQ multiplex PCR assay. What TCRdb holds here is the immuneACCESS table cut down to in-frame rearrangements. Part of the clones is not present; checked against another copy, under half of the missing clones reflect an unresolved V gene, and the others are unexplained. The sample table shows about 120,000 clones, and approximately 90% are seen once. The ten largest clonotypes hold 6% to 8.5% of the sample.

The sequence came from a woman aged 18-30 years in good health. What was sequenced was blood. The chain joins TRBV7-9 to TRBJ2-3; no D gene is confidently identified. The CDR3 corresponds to CASSLEPPDSSTDTQYF. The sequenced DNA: TGTGCCAGCAGCTTAGAACCCCCAGACTCTAGCACAGATACGCAGTATTTT.